The entry below gives a single T cell receptor (beta chain) sequence along with its context. Its antigen is unknown. With 60 Vbeta and 13 Jbeta primers, the PCR was carried out. TCRdb's table, derived via immunoSEQ multiplex PCR, lists solely in-frame clones and lacks some. Found here are approximately 150,000 clones, about four fifths of them singletons; the top ten hold under 1.1%. The entry originates in a study of cytomegalovirus exposure and HLA in healthy donors. Study conclusions and caveats: Sequencing likely generated an artifact that appeared as a cluster of highly shared sequence variants.

Looked up from germline, CDR1 is MNHNY and CDR2 is SVGAGI (reference sequence). The CDR3 is 16 amino acids. The ends lost 5 bases at V and 5 bases at J; junction bases unmatched: 12. Input material: PBMCs. The origin of this receptor is a man younger than 40 in good health and CMV-seronegative. This chain connects TRBV6-6 to TRBJ1-5; 7 bases match TRBD1. The CDR3 DNA reads TGTGCCAGCAGTACCTTATCGGCCAGGGGGGATCAGCCCCAGCATTTT. Residues: CASSTLSARGDQPQHF.